This section outlines one T cell receptor beta chain sequence together with its context. Its antigen is unknown. The source of the sample is a study of blood T cells in healthy people across ages. Researchers isolated at least 6.5 million PBMCs per sample. The V and J ends lost 1 base and 6 bases, in that order; junction bases with no gene match: 11. The CDR3 loop spans 16 amino acids. Germline CDR1 and CDR2: SGHTA and FQGNSA. General observations from the study: Researchers judged that diversity estimates from one million T cells fell short of true values.

Primers used in a second PCR of about 6 to 11 cycles were a sample-barcoded 5' primer and a J-beta primer mix. TCRdb analysed the 5' RACE reads with MiXCR anew, one entry per CDR3 protein. This sample carries 600,000 or so distinct CDR3 sequences, around 50% of them seen once, and the ten largest clones take 20% to 25%. The V call is TRBV7-2, the J call TRBJ2-7; 8 bases match TRBD1. Sequencing used blood. The origin of this receptor is a man older than 75 in good health. CDR3 residues: CASSLVAGQGAGEQYF. The CDR3 DNA is TGTGCCAGCAGCTTAGTCGCCGGGCAGGGGGCGGGCGAGCAGTACTTC. The full variable domain, in which reference TRBV7-2 and TRBJ2-7 provide the parts outside the CDR3, is GAGVSQSPSNKVTEKGKDVELRCDPISGHTALYWYRQSLGQGLEFLIYFQGNSAPDKSGLPSDRFSAERTGGSVSTLTIQRTQQEDSAVYLCASSLVAGQGAGEQYFGPGTRLTVT.